The 26 T cell receptor beta chains below all came from one sample that was sequenced in a study of blood T cells in healthy people across ages. Alongside a J-beta primer mix, a sample-barcoded 5' primer served in a second PCR lasting about 7 to 11 cycles. TCRdb re-called the 5' RACE reads through MiXCR, storing one row per CDR3 protein. The repertoire includes 1,500,000 or so distinct CDR3 sequences, 35% to 45% of them detected once, and about 4% sits in the top ten. Sequencing was done on a sample of blood. The receptors were gathered from a woman younger than 30 in good health.

Only a few counts were recorded for this clonotype. The chain combines TRBV27 with TRBJ1-5; 9 bases align to TRBD1. Looked up from germline, CDR1 is MNHEY and CDR2 is SMNVEV (reference sequence). The CDR3 runs 19 residues. After removal of 3 bases from V and 2 bases from J, the junction contained 14 bases not matched to a gene. CDR3 nucleotides: TGTGCCAGCAGTTTGCGGGCCGGGACAGGGATTTTCGGCAATCAGCCCCAGCATTTT. Its translation: CASSLRAGTGIFGNQPQHF.

Note on this clonotype: A clone one base away is much larger, so this may be a read error. V gene TRBV3-1 combines with J gene TRBJ1-2; no clear D gene. Germline CDR1 and CDR2: LGHDT and YNNKEL (reference sequence). The CDR3 has 11 residues. The V and J ends lost 0 bases and 7 bases respectively, with 3 bases between them. CDR3 coding DNA: TGTGCCAGCAGCCAAGAAAGTGGCTACACCTTC. Translating gives CASSQESGYTF.

V is TRBV27 and J is TRBJ2-3, with a possible D match to TRBD2 (5 bases). There are 15 residues in the CDR3. Germline CDR1 and CDR2: MNHEY and SMNVEV (reference sequence). V gave up 6 bases and J gave up 2 bases, with 15 bases separating them. DNA for the CDR3: TGTGCCAGCAGCTCGGGGTCATGGATCACAGATACGCAGTATTTT. As protein: CASSSGSWITDTQYF.

The chain carries TRBV20-1 and TRBJ2-3; D remains ambiguous. Per germline, CDR1 DFQATT and CDR2 SNEGSKA (reference sequence). The CDR3 has 15 amino acids. Trimming took off 1 base at V and 2 bases at J, with 13 bases between the two ends. CDR3 bases: TGCAGTGCTAGAGGCCCGACAAGATCCACAGATACGCAGTATTTT. Translation: CSARGPTRSTDTQYF.

This chain joins TRBV5-6 and TRBJ2-7; D is unclear. In germline, CDR1 is SGHDT, CDR2 YYEEEE. CDR3 length: 16 residues. Trimming took off 1 base at V and 1 base at J, with 15 bases between the two ends. The CDR3 coding sequence is TGTGCCAGCAGCTTGATCTACGGGCTCTTATCCTACGAGCAGTACTTC. Its protein product is CASSLIYGLLSYEQYF.

The CDR3 is CASSIPQGRCSRYEQYF. The CDR3 DNA reads TGTGCCAGCAGTATACCTCAGGGACGCTGCTCGAGGTACGAGCAGTACTTC. The chain recombines TRBV6-4 with TRBJ2-7, with D possibly called TRBD1 or TRBD2 (5 bases each). Germline assignment: CDR1 MRHNA and CDR2 SNTAGT. Trimming shortened V by 5 bases and J by 4 bases, and 24 bases separated the two germline ends. CDR3 length equals 17 residues.

This clonotype was counted once. The V gene is TRBV7-9, the J gene TRBJ2-7, with D possibly matching TRBD2 (5 bases). V lost 5 bases and J 9 bases, leaving 23 bases between the germline ends. Per germline, CDR1 SEHNR and CDR2 FQNEAQ (reference sequence). The CDR3 is made up of 15 amino acids. The CDR3 DNA reads as TGTGCCAGCAGCCCACAGCCCGACGGGAAACAAGGGCAGTACTTC. This encodes CASSPQPDGKQGQYF.

This clonotype was observed a handful of times. The V gene is TRBV7-2, the J gene TRBJ2-5; D is uncertain. In germline, CDR1 is SGHTA, CDR2 FQGNSA. The CDR3 covers 14 residues. Trimming stripped 8 bases from V and 2 bases from J, with 15 bases between. The CDR3 here is CASAPTRIQETQYF. DNA of the CDR3: TGTGCCAGCGCCCCAACCCGAATACAAGAGACCCAGTACTTC.

Regarding this clonotype: At one boundary the junction diverges from the germline segment, which might be a read error. V gene TRBV14 combines with J gene TRBJ1-2; D is unresolved. Germline V gene data show CDR1 as SGHDN and CDR2 as FVKESK. The CDR3 extends over 13 amino acids. As DNA, the CDR3 is TGTGCCTGCAGCCGAGGACTGAGCTATGGCTACACCTTC. Its translation is CACSRGLSYGYTF.

The chain combines TRBV6-1 with TRBJ2-1; possibly TRBD2 for D (6 bases). Germline V gene sequence: CDR1 MNHNS, CDR2 SASEGT. This CDR3 has 15 residues. The V end was cut by 8 bases, the J end by 0 bases, with 14 bases between. This CDR3 reads CASSGTYLSYNEQFF. The CDR3 nucleotides read TGTGCCAGCTCCGGGACTTACCTCTCCTACAATGAGCAGTTCTTC.

This clonotype was detected a few times. The chain is built from TRBV28 and TRBJ1-2; 10 bases map to TRBD1. This CDR3 is built from 17 residues. With V trimmed by 3 bases and J by 3 bases, 10 bases remained unmatched. Germline V gene sequence: CDR1 MDHEN, CDR2 SYDVKM. CDR3 sequence reads: CASSFSDGTGDYYGYTF. The CDR3 DNA reads TGTGCCAGCAGTTTCTCCGACGGGACAGGGGACTACTATGGCTACACCTTC.

This clonotype was observed a few times. The chain recombines TRBV5-6 with TRBJ1-2; D gene ambiguous. Germline CDR1 SGHDT, CDR2 YYEEEE. This CDR3 is built from 14 residues. V was clipped by 5 bases and J by 8 bases, with 19 bases between them. This chain's CDR3 is CASRPYTYRAGYTF. The CDR3 nucleotides are TGTGCCAGCAGGCCCTACACGTATCGCGCGGGCTACACCTTC.

This clonotype was seen only a few times. The chain is built from TRBV11-2 and TRBJ1-2, with no clear D. CDR3 length: 13 residues. V was cut by 4 bases and J by 4 bases, with 10 bases left in between. CDR1 is SGHAT and CDR2 is FQNNGV in the germline V gene. CDR3 bases: TGTGCCAGCAGCTCCCCCCGCACCTATGGCTACACCTTC. Amino acids: CASSSPRTYGYTF.

CDR3 loop: CASSQAALNTEAFF. Here the CDR3 DNA reads TGCGCCAGCAGCCAAGCGGCATTGAACACTGAAGCTTTCTTT. V gene TRBV4-3 combines with J gene TRBJ1-1; unclear D gene. Trimming left V 1 base short and J 0 bases short, with 6 bases between. The CDR3 is 14 residues long. Germline V gives CDR1 LGHNA, CDR2 YSLEER.

This chain uses TRBV7-9 with TRBJ1-5; the D gene is possibly TRBD1 (6 bases). Germline assignment: CDR1 SEHNR and CDR2 FQNEAQ (reference sequence). V lost 6 bases, J lost 1 base, and 13 bases lay in between. This CDR3 has 15 amino acids. In DNA, the CDR3 is TGTGCCAGCAGTCGGGGGGGGGCAAGCAATCAGCCCCAGCATTTT. It specifies CASSRGGASNQPQHF.

This rearrangement joins TRBV12-3 or TRBV12-4 to TRBJ2-1, with TRBD2 as a possible D gene (5 bases). V lost 7 bases, J lost 4 bases, and 20 bases lay in between. This CDR3 spans 16 amino acids. The CDR3 DNA reads as TGTGCCAGCACCCCCCTCGGACGAGCGGTTTACAATGAGCAGTTCTTC. The encoded protein is CASTPLGRAVYNEQFF.

This clonotype came up many times. V and J are TRBV29-1 and TRBJ1-5, with D uncertain. The CDR3 runs to 13 residues. V was clipped by 4 bases and J by 3 bases, with 10 bases between them. The germline V gene encodes CDR1 SQVTM and CDR2 ANQGSEA. The CDR3 nucleotides read TGCAGCGTTGTATTCCAAGCCAATCAGCCCCAGCATTTT. Translating it yields CSVVFQANQPQHF.

V usage is TRBV27 and J usage is TRBJ2-5; D unclear. The ends were cut back, 8 bases at V and 5 bases at J, with 21 bases in the middle. Germline CDR1 and CDR2: MNHEY and SMNVEV (reference sequence). CDR3 length: 15 amino acids. In DNA, the CDR3 is TGTGCCAGCGGTCCTCGGCAGGCCCCTCGGGAGACCCAGTACTTC. It codes for CASGPRQAPRETQYF.

As regards this clonotype: The CDR3 carries no conserved terminal phenylalanine or tryptophan, so it likely arises from a read error. The chain recombines TRBV18 with TRBJ2-7, with 7 nucleotides matching TRBD1. The germline V gene encodes CDR1 KGHSH and CDR2 LQKENI. V shed 5 bases, J shed 5 bases, and the junction held 6 bases outside the gene matches. CDR3 length equals 13 residues. This CDR3 reads CASSDTGVHEQYL. The CDR3 DNA follows: TGTGCCAGCTCAGACACAGGGGTCCACGAGCAGTACCTC.

The gene calls are TRBV20-1 and TRBJ1-2, with D uncertain. CDR1 is DFQATT, CDR2 SNEGSKA, per germline (reference sequence). The germline V and J ends were trimmed by 3 bases and 8 bases, with 19 bases remaining between them. The CDR3 consists of 14 residues. CDR3 in DNA: TGCAGTGCTAGGGATAGTTCCGGGCCTAAGGGCTACACCTTC. Protein product: CSARDSSGPKGYTF.

This clonotype appeared a few times. J is TRBJ2-1 and V is TRBV6-5; D not certain. This CDR3 spans 13 amino acids. V lost 7 bases and J 1 base, leaving 8 bases between the germline ends. Looked up from germline, CDR1 is MNHEY and CDR2 is SVGAGI. CDR3 coding DNA: TGTGCCAGCACCACCCAATCCTACAATGAGCAGTTCTTC. Its protein product is CASTTQSYNEQFF.

This clonotype appeared a few times. This chain links TRBV25-1 with TRBJ1-4, with no clear D. V was clipped by 2 bases and J by 4 bases, with 8 bases between them. The germline V gene encodes CDR1 MGHDK and CDR2 SYGVNS. The CDR3 loop spans 14 amino acids. CDR3 in DNA: TGTGCCAGCAGTGAAGACGGCGTTAATGAAAAACTGTTTTTT. Protein sequence: CASSEDGVNEKLFF.

V and J are TRBV5-1 and TRBJ2-5, with TRBD1 identical over 7 bases. The germline gives CDR1 SGHRS, CDR2 YFSETQ. V gave up 5 bases and J gave up 4 bases; unmatched junction bases: 11. The CDR3 runs to 15 residues. The CDR3 DNA is TGCGCCAGCAGGGACCCGGACAGGCGCAGAGAGACCCAGTACTTC. Encoded protein: CASRDPDRRRETQYF. The variable domain in full, with the rest retrieved from reference TRBV5-1 and TRBJ2-5, is KAGVTQTPRYLIKTRGQQVTLSCSPISGHRSVSWYQQTPGQGLQFLFEYFSETQRNKGNFPGRFSGRQFSNSRSEMNVSTLELGDSALYLCASRDPDRRRETQYFGPGTRLLVL.

CDR3 loop: CASSLNQGVYEQYF. The CDR3 region has the DNA TGTGCCAGCAGCCTCAACCAAGGGGTCTACGAGCAGTACTTC. The chain employs TRBV3-1 and TRBJ2-5; D possibly corresponds to TRBD1 (5 bases). TRBJ2-7 matches the DNA end more closely, so the J call is doubtful. The CDR3 runs to 14 residues. Germline V CDR1 and CDR2: LGHDT, YNNKEL (reference sequence).

This clonotype was seen only a few times. The chain is built from TRBV29-1 and TRBJ2-6; unclear D gene. The CDR3 is 13 amino acids. Germline V lookup: CDR1 SQVTM, CDR2 ANQGSEA. V was trimmed by 2 bases and J by 2 bases, leaving 4 bases between them. Written as DNA, the CDR3 is TGCAGCGTTGAACCCGCTGGGGCCAACGTCCTGACTTTC. It is translated as CSVEPAGANVLTF.

The chain is built from TRBV12-3 or TRBV12-4 and TRBJ2-3; D may be TRBD2 (6 bases). The CDR3 runs 14 residues. V was shortened by 6 bases and J by 4 bases, with 14 bases between the two germline ends. The CDR3 sequence: CASRSGLSADTQYF. In DNA form, the CDR3 reads TGTGCCAGCAGAAGCGGACTATCCGCAGATACGCAGTATTTT.